The sequence of this T cell receptor beta chain was determined in a study of cytotoxic CD8 clonotypes in ibrutinib-treated CLL. Measured with immunoSEQ multiplex PCR; TCRdb has only the in-frame clones, and not every one. The table lists some 300,000 clones, roughly 85% of them singletons. The length of the CDR3 is 15 residues. Germline CDR1 and CDR2: SGDLS and YYNGEE. Trimming cost V 4 bases and J 1 base, with 14 bases left between them. This sequence was found in a human donor with chronic lymphocytic leukemia. This chain connects TRBV9 to TRBJ1-1; possible D gene TRBD1, 6 bases. Specimen: PBMCs, collected before ibrutinib treatment. CDR3 in amino acids: CASSTRQDWNTEAFF. As DNA, the CDR3 is TGTGCCAGCAGCACTCGACAGGACTGGAACACTGAAGCTTTCTTT.